This T cell receptor beta chain was found in a study of cytomegalovirus exposure and HLA in healthy donors. Study-level points and caveats: A list of 150 or so TCR beta chains associated with cytomegalovirus was given. Most TCR sequences were uncommon, yet certain public TCRs appeared in many donors. A later analysis reportedly found fewer N-insertions in an Asian-associated ancestry cluster than the roughly 680-donor mean. Only CMV serostatus was available as immune exposure information.

The CDR3 is made up of 12 amino acids. V was shortened by 7 bases and J by 6 bases, with 16 bases between the two germline ends. Germline CDR1 is SQVTM and CDR2 is ANQGSEA. PCR amplification relied on 60 Vbeta primers (plus 13 Jbeta primers). TCRdb's copy holds only in-frame clones and misses some; the assay was immunoSEQ multiplex PCR. The sample records around 200,000 clones, roughly 90% being singletons. In regard to this clone: Its specificity is unknown.

The chain links TRBV29-1 to TRBJ2-7, with TRBD2 as a possible D gene (5 bases). The specimen was PBMCs. This sequence was found in a young woman in good health and CMV-seronegative. CDR3 region: CSAIPSRGEQYF. In DNA, the CDR3 is TGCAGCGCGATTCCTAGCCGCGGCGAGCAGTACTTC.